These 31 T cell receptor beta chains share one sample of origin, sequenced in a study of T cells in Graves' hyperthyroidism and ophthalmopathy. From RNA transcripts, TCR beta CDR3 regions were amplified. A set of HTBI primers served as the primers for a first-round RT-PCR of the TCR CDR3. TCRdb used MiXCR to reprocess the multiplex PCR reads, holding one entry per CDR3 protein. The sample consists of 200,000 to 250,000 distinct CDR3 sequences, about 25% of them appearing once. Input material: blood. The source of these receptors is a woman in her 40s with Graves' ophthalmopathy.

This clonotype was seen at least ten times. The chain carries TRBV5-1 and TRBJ1-6; 10 bases are shared with TRBD1. The CDR3 runs to 14 residues. V lost 4 bases, J lost 7 bases, and 2 bases stayed unmatched. CDR1 and CDR2 (germline): SGHRS, YFSETQ. DNA of the CDR3: TGCGCCAGCAGCCGGGACAGGGGAAATTCACCCCTCCACTTT. It codes for CASSRDRGNSPLHF.

In its sample, this clonotype was seen a few times. Being one base from a much bigger clone, this may be a read error. The chain carries TRBV18 and TRBJ2-7; the match to TRBD2 covers 8 bases. The CDR3 has 15 residues. Germline V gives CDR1 KGHSH, CDR2 LQKENI. The CDR3 bases are TGTGCCAGCTCACCACCGGTCGGGACTAGTCGGGAGCAGTCCTTC. Amino acid sequence: CASSPPVGTSREQSF.

This chain connects TRBV20-1 to TRBJ2-5; D may match TRBD1 or TRBD2 (5 bases each). This CDR3 comprises 15 residues. The V and J ends lost 2 bases and 3 bases respectively, with 16 bases between them. CDR1 is DFQATT, CDR2 SNEGSKA, per germline (reference sequence). CDR3 region: CSARPWDAVEETQYF. CDR3 nucleotide sequence: TGCAGTGCTAGACCCTGGGACGCAGTGGAAGAGACCCAGTACTTC.

This clonotype was recorded many times. The chain carries TRBV28 and TRBJ1-2; D might be TRBD1 (5 bases). Germline V gene lookup returns CDR1 MDHEN and CDR2 SYDVKM. The V gene lost 5 bases and the J gene lost 4 bases, with 17 bases spanning the gap. The CDR3 has 15 residues. CDR3 nucleotide sequence: TGTGCCAGCAGTCCTACTCTATCAGGGATCTATGGCTACACCTTC. Its translation is CASSPTLSGIYGYTF.

The chain employs TRBV7-6 and TRBJ1-6; D gene unclear. This CDR3 is built from 13 residues. Germline V gene lookup returns CDR1 SGHVS and CDR2 FNYEAQ. V was cut by 5 bases and J by 9 bases, with 11 bases left in between. This CDR3 reads CASSPNLRSPLHF. The CDR3 DNA is TGTGCCAGCAGCCCCAACCTTCGTTCACCCCTCCACTTT.

Many counts were recorded for this clonotype. The genes are TRBV28 and TRBJ2-2; unclear D gene. The CDR3 extends over 16 amino acids. V was trimmed by 1 base and J by 6 bases, leaving 15 bases between them. CDR1 MDHEN and CDR2 SYDVKM come from the germline V gene. CDR3 nucleotides: TGTGCCAGCAGTTTATTAGTAGGGCGACGACCCGGGGAGCTGTTTTTT. Translated: CASSLLVGRRPGELFF. The full variable domain, its missing parts supplied by reference TRBV28 and TRBJ2-2, is DVKVTQSSRYLVKRTGEKVFLECVQDMDHENMFWYRQDPGLGLRLIYFSYDVKMKEKGDIPEGYSVSREKKERFSLILESASTNQTSMYLCASSLLVGRRPGELFFGEGSRLTVL.

CDR3 region: CASGLDRVGRETQYF. The DNA of the CDR3 is TGTGCCAGCGGGTTGGACAGGGTGGGAAGAGAGACCCAGTACTTC. V usage is TRBV12-3 or TRBV12-4 and J usage is TRBJ2-5; TRBD1 aligns across 8 bases. Trimming took 8 bases from V and 4 from J; bases not matched to a gene: 12. CDR3 length: 15 amino acids.

There are a few counts of this clonotype. V gene TRBV7-9 combines with J gene TRBJ2-7; TRBD1 is a possible D gene (6 bases). The germline V gene has CDR1 SEHNR and CDR2 FQNEAQ (reference sequence). The CDR3 spans 13 residues. Trimming stripped 4 bases from V and 3 bases from J, with 10 bases between. The CDR3 DNA reads as TGTGCCAGCAGCTATAACAGGGACTACGAGCAGTACTTC. Translated, it gives CASSYNRDYEQYF.

Points on this clonotype: A much larger clone lies a single base off, so this may be a read error. This chain uses TRBV28 with TRBJ1-6; 9 positions agree with TRBD1. The length of the CDR3 is 15 residues. The germline gives CDR1 MDHEN, CDR2 SYDVKM. CDR3 region: CAGRVHRGQNSPLHF. In nucleotides, the CDR3 is TGTGCCGGCAGGGTCCACAGGGGGCAAAATTCACCCCTCCACTTT.

The chain has TRBV6-2 or TRBV6-3 and TRBJ1-5; weak D call: TRBD1 (6 bases). The germline gives CDR1 MNHEY, CDR2 SVGEGT. The CDR3 loop spans 14 amino acids. V lost 6 bases, J lost 8 bases, and 17 bases lay in between. CDR3 loop: CASSPETGSEPQHF. The CDR3 DNA is TGTGCCAGCAGCCCCGAGACAGGATCGGAGCCCCAGCATTTT.

As concerns this clonotype: At one of its ends the junction is not consistent with the germline gene, which may arise from a read error. The chain has TRBV30 and TRBJ2-2; weak D call: TRBD2 (5 bases). Germline V gene lookup returns CDR1 GTSNPN and CDR2 SVGIG (reference sequence). CDR3 length: 12 residues. CDR3: CAWSVGPGEPFF. In DNA, the CDR3 is TGTGCCTGGAGTGTAGGTCCCGGGGAGCCGTTTTTT.

Ten or more counts support this clonotype. The V gene is TRBV5-6, the J gene TRBJ2-2; TRBD1 agrees at 7 bases. The CDR3 totals 14 residues. The junction had 4 bases not matched to a gene; V was cut back by 3 bases and J by 5 bases. Germline V lookup: CDR1 SGHDT, CDR2 YYEEEE. The CDR3 sequence is CASSWGQPTGELFF. The CDR3 region has the DNA TGTGCCAGCAGCTGGGGACAGCCAACCGGGGAGCTGTTTTTT.

The chain combines TRBV12-3 or TRBV12-4 with TRBJ1-1, with D possibly matching TRBD1 (6 bases). CDR3 size: 14 residues. The germline V and J ends were trimmed by 3 bases and 6 bases, with 14 bases remaining between them. The CDR3 reads CASSFRQAFAEAFF. CDR3 sequence (DNA): TGTGCCAGCAGTTTCAGACAGGCTTTCGCTGAAGCTTTCTTT.

This clonotype turned up a few times. This chain links TRBV12-3 or TRBV12-4 with TRBJ1-2; D may be TRBD1 (6 bases). This CDR3 spans 15 amino acids. Trimming pared 2 bases from V and 8 bases from J, leaving 18 bases between. CDR3 bases: TGTGCCAGCAGTTTACCCCCACAGGGCGCAGGGGGCTACACCTTC. Translation: CASSLPPQGAGGYTF.

In its sample, this clonotype was seen many times. The junction departs from germline at one end; a sequencing error may be responsible. This chain joins TRBV7-8 and TRBJ1-1; 7 bases line up with TRBD1. CDR1 is SGHVS, CDR2 FQNEAQ, per germline. This CDR3 spans 16 amino acids. The CDR3 region has the DNA TGTGCCAGCAGTCGACAGGCCGGGACAGTGAACACTGAAGCTTCCTTT. This translates into CASSRQAGTVNTEASF. Variable domain in full (rest from reference TRBV7-8 and TRBJ1-1): GAGVSQSPRYKVAKRGQDVALRCDPISGHVSLFWYQQALGQGPEFLTYFQNEAQLDKSGLPSDRFFAERPEGSVSTLKIQRTQQEDSAVYLCASSRQAGTVNTEASFGQGTRLTVV.

This clonotype was detected many times. This rearrangement joins TRBV6-1 to TRBJ2-2; D uncertain. The CDR3 consists of 13 residues. V dropped 4 bases and J dropped 5 bases, with 8 bases sitting between them. Germline V gene sequence: CDR1 MNHNS, CDR2 SASEGT. DNA of the CDR3: TGTGCCAGCAGTGGTCCTGGAACCGGGGAGCTGTTTTTT. Translation gives CASSGPGTGELFF.

The chain recombines TRBV6-5 with TRBJ2-7, with TRBD1 matching 8 bases. The ends lost 0 bases at V and 0 bases at J; junction bases unmatched: 7. The CDR3 loop spans 17 amino acids. CDR1 is MNHEY and CDR2 is SVGAGI in the germline V gene. DNA of the CDR3: TGTGCCAGCAGTTACTCAGTTGCAGGGGGCAACTCCTACGAGCAGTACTTC. Translating gives CASSYSVAGGNSYEQYF.

Many counts were recorded for this clonotype. This chain links TRBV27 with TRBJ2-7; no clear D gene. This CDR3 is 17 amino acids long. V gave up 0 bases and J gave up 4 bases, with 19 bases separating them. Per the germline V gene, CDR1 is MNHEY and CDR2 is SMNVEV (reference sequence). CDR3 region: CASSLSPVGEVGYEQYF. The CDR3 DNA reads TGTGCCAGCAGTTTATCTCCGGTTGGGGAAGTGGGATACGAGCAGTACTTC.

This clonotype was observed many times. The chain combines TRBV11-2 with TRBJ2-5; D possibly corresponds to TRBD1 (5 bases). There are 15 residues in the CDR3. Germline CDR1 reads SGHAT; CDR2 reads FQNNGV. V lost 0 bases, J lost 5 bases, and 13 bases lay in between. The CDR3 nucleotides read TGTGCCAGCAGCTTAGAAGACAGAGCCTTTGAGACCCAGTACTTC. Its protein is CASSLEDRAFETQYF.

The rearrangement links TRBV12-3 or TRBV12-4 to TRBJ2-5; no clear D gene. The CDR3 spans 13 residues. V shed 7 bases and J shed 5 bases, with 14 bases lying between them. The DNA of the CDR3 is TGTGCCAGCAAGGGCTCCCCGGCGGAGACCCAGTACTTC. Translating it yields CASKGSPAETQYF.

This clonotype was detected once. The chain employs TRBV29-1 and TRBJ1-6; 8 positions agree with TRBD1. This CDR3 comprises 13 residues. J lost 7 bases, V lost 5 bases, and 4 bases had no gene match. CDR1 SQVTM and CDR2 ANQGSEA come from the germline V gene. In DNA, the CDR3 is TGCAGCGTTAAGACAGGGGCCAATTCACCCCTCCACTTT. Its translation is CSVKTGANSPLHF.

The rearrangement joins TRBV28 to TRBJ1-1; 7 positions agree with TRBD1. The germline V gene encodes CDR1 MDHEN and CDR2 SYDVKM. Germline trimming cut 3 bases from V and 4 bases from J; bases unmatched to any gene: 5. This CDR3 is 14 amino acids long. The CDR3 region has the DNA TGTGCCAGCAGTTTGACAGGGAAGGTCACTGAAGCTTTCTTT. This gives the protein CASSLTGKVTEAFF.

This clonotype came up many times. The rearrangement uses TRBV7-9 and TRBJ1-2, with a weak D call TRBD1 (5 bases). This CDR3 spans 15 amino acids. Trimming left V 3 bases short and J 2 bases short, with 13 bases between. Germline lookup yields CDR1 SEHNR and CDR2 FQNEAQ (reference sequence). CDR3 sequence: CASSLGVLPNYGYTF. CDR3 coding DNA: TGTGCCAGCAGCTTGGGGGTTCTCCCAAACTATGGCTACACCTTC.

At least ten counts were recorded for this clonotype. The chain employs TRBV7-9 and TRBJ1-2; maybe TRBD1 (5 bases). Germline V gives CDR1 SEHNR, CDR2 FQNEAQ (reference sequence). Between the trimmed V and J ends, which lost 5 bases and 7 bases, there was a span of 20 bases. This CDR3 contains 15 residues. CDR3 protein: CASSPTDSGAPGYTF. Here the CDR3 DNA reads TGTGCCAGCAGCCCAACTGACAGTGGGGCGCCTGGCTACACCTTC. Full variable domain (remainder filled in from reference TRBV7-9 and TRBJ1-2): DTGVSQNPRHKITKRGQNVTFRCDPISEHNRLYWYRQTLGQGPEFLTYFQNEAQLEKSRLLSDRFSAERPKGSFSTLEIQRTEQGDSAMYLCASSPTDSGAPGYTFGSGTRLTVV.

This clonotype occurred a few times. The CDR3 spells CASSQEPRYGELFF. CDR3 sequence (DNA): TGTGCCAGCAGCCAAGAACCAAGGTACGGGGAGCTGTTTTTT. V and J are TRBV3-1 and TRBJ2-2; D is unresolved. Germline CDR1 is LGHDT and CDR2 is YNNKEL (reference sequence). Trimming shortened V by 0 bases and J by 7 bases, and 9 bases separated the two germline ends. The CDR3 loop spans 14 amino acids.

The chain couples TRBV4-1 to TRBJ1-2; TRBD1 matches at 9 bases. This CDR3 has 15 residues. The trim removed 2 bases at V and 3 bases at J, leaving 4 bases unmatched. The V gene's germline CDR1 is MGHRA and CDR2 YSYEKL. As DNA, the CDR3 is TGCGCCAGCAGCCAACAGGACAGGGGATACTATGGCTACACCTTC. Encoded protein: CASSQQDRGYYGYTF.

This clonotype was counted only a few times. The J gene is TRBJ1-1, the V gene TRBV28; D possibly corresponds to TRBD1 (6 bases). The length of the CDR3 is 15 residues. Trimming stripped 6 bases from V and 1 base from J, with 15 bases between. CDR1 and CDR2 from the germline V gene are MDHEN and SYDVKM. The CDR3: CASRKMTGSNTEAFF. The CDR3 nucleotides are TGTGCCAGCAGAAAAATGACAGGTTCGAACACTGAAGCTTTCTTT.

As regards this clonotype: A much larger clonotype is one base distant, so this may be a read error. The V call is TRBV19, the J call TRBJ2-7; a weak D match, TRBD2 (6 bases). The CDR3 is 15 amino acids. Trimming shortened V by 3 bases and J by 7 bases, and 19 bases separated the two germline ends. Germline CDR1 LNHDA, CDR2 SQIVND (reference sequence). The CDR3 is CASSMYNWEAQEQYF. CDR3 coding DNA: TGTGCCAGTAGTATGTATAACTGGGAGGCGCAGGAGCAGTACTTC.

The J gene is TRBJ2-4, the V gene TRBV24-1, with D unclear. With 3 bases removed from V and 8 bases from J, the gap between germline ends came to 10 bases. This CDR3 contains 13 residues. Germline CDR1 is KGHDR and CDR2 is SFDVKD. Here the CDR3 reads CATSDQYKDIQYF. The DNA of the CDR3 is TGTGCCACCAGTGATCAATACAAGGACATTCAGTACTTC.

The CDR3 here is CASSEVGIYGYTF. CDR3 in DNA: TGTGCCAGCAGTGAAGTCGGTATCTATGGCTACACCTTC. V is TRBV6-1 and J is TRBJ1-2; D remains ambiguous. The germline V gene has CDR1 MNHNS and CDR2 SASEGT. Trimming took off 1 base at V and 4 bases at J, with 7 bases between the two ends. This CDR3 is built from 13 residues.

Ten or more counts support this clonotype. This chain links TRBV27 with TRBJ2-3; D ambiguous. The V gene lost 1 base and the J gene lost 6 bases, with 5 bases spanning the gap. This CDR3 is 12 amino acids long. Germline V gene data show CDR1 as MNHEY and CDR2 as SMNVEV (reference sequence). CDR3 sequence: CASSLLGDTQYF. CDR3 DNA sequence: TGTGCCAGCAGTTTATTGGGTGATACGCAGTATTTT.